The rows below give T cell receptor beta chains drawn from one sample of a study of blood T cell repertoires in COVID-19. This table comes from immunoSEQ multiplex PCR, and its TCRdb copy is limited to in-frame clones, with some not included. The sample has about 190,000 clones; approximately 79% are singletons. The material sequenced was PBMCs or T cells enriched from blood (not recorded which). These receptors were taken from an older woman with acute COVID-19. CDR3s include the opening cysteine and the closing phenylalanine or tryptophan. The order of the fields is J gene, V gene, CDR3 protein.

j_call: TRBJ2-2
v_call: TRBV5-5
cdr3_aa: CASSLRVFSGELFF

j_call: TRBJ1-1
v_call: TRBV7-9
cdr3_aa: CASSLREWGSFAEAFF

j_call: TRBJ2-3
v_call: TRBV29-1
cdr3_aa: CSVRLAGSTDTQYF

j_call: TRBJ1-2
v_call: TRBV15
cdr3_aa: CATSRVSDSYGYTF

j_call: TRBJ1-1
v_call: TRBV10-3
cdr3_aa: CAISAGKPEAFF

j_call: TRBJ2-5
v_call: TRBV3-1/TRBV3-2
cdr3_aa: CASSQRASETQYF

j_call: TRBJ1-6
v_call: TRBV7-2
cdr3_aa: CASSPERVGTPLHF

j_call: TRBJ1-6
v_call: TRBV3-1/TRBV3-2
cdr3_aa: CASSQVRGAGYALHF

j_call: TRBJ2-1
v_call: TRBV6-1
cdr3_aa: CASSDPHKPGGGEQFF

j_call: TRBJ2-3
v_call: TRBV4-3
cdr3_aa: CASSQVPGQGVYTQYF

j_call: TRBJ2-3
v_call: TRBV14
cdr3_aa: CASRPTRGLGKGTDTQYF

j_call: TRBJ2-2
v_call: TRBV3-1/TRBV3-2
cdr3_aa: CASSQVGVVTGELFF

j_call: TRBJ1-5
v_call: TRBV19
cdr3_aa: CASSSMHRGSNQPQHF

j_call: TRBJ2-7
v_call: TRBV6-2/TRBV6-3
cdr3_aa: CASSQDVLAGGEDEQYF

j_call: TRBJ1-2
v_call: TRBV12-3/TRBV12-4
cdr3_aa: CASSPGQGGYTF

j_call: TRBJ2-1
v_call: TRBV9
cdr3_aa: CASSVGQGAREQFF

j_call: TRBJ1-5
v_call: TRBV11-2
cdr3_aa: CASSLPGTGLTPQHF

j_call: TRBJ1-2
v_call: TRBV30
cdr3_aa: CAWISKGGLGYGYTF

j_call: TRBJ1-6
v_call: TRBV19
cdr3_aa: CASSIGRPSSGSPLHF

j_call: TRBJ2-1
v_call: TRBV7-9
cdr3_aa: CASSVTVNNEQFF

j_call: TRBJ1-5
v_call: TRBV28
cdr3_aa: CASREGQAGQPQHF

j_call: TRBJ2-7
v_call: TRBV27
cdr3_aa: CASSFVRGGYEQYF

j_call: TRBJ1-1
v_call: TRBV30
cdr3_aa: CAWGPGTEAFF

j_call: TRBJ2-3
v_call: TRBV5-5
cdr3_aa: CASSPGTSGTYTQYF

j_call: TRBJ1-2
v_call: TRBV4-1
cdr3_aa: CASSHPGTDYGYTF